This T cell receptor (beta chain) was obtained from a study of identical twins. Points from the study as a whole: Invariant MAIT and iNKT cells are populations that could partly confound zero-insertion analyses. Cross-sectional statistical analysis, not tracking of the same donors, underpinned the conclusions.

J lost 10 bases, V lost 2 bases, and 9 bases had no gene match. This CDR3 has 14 residues. Germline-derived CDR1 and CDR2 are SGDLS and YYNGEE. TCRdb re-called the 5' RACE reads through MiXCR, storing one row per CDR3 protein. The sample has about 430,000 distinct CDR3 sequences, 18% seen once. About this clonotype itself: Its cognate antigen is unknown.

Sequenced input: naive T cells sorted from blood. The gene calls are TRBV9 and TRBJ2-7, with TRBD1 matching over 10 bases. This TCR came from a man aged 45-65 years in good health. The CDR3 here is CASSVGDRGVEQYF. The CDR3, as DNA: TGTGCCAGCAGCGTCGGGGACAGGGGTGTGGAACAGTACTTC.